The 17 T cell receptor beta chains listed next were all sequenced from one sample in a study of preoperative IRX-2 immunotherapy in early breast cancer (dated by TCRdb to between 2018 and 2020). This specimen's treatment or condition label, interpreted: preoperative locoregional IRX-2 cytokine immunotherapy. Library prep was done by the immunoSEQ multiplex PCR assay. TCRdb provides this immuneACCESS table in a form limited to in-frame rearrangements. Some clones are lacking; in checked studies, under half of them reflect an unresolved V gene, and why the rest are absent is not known. The sample includes 40,000 to 50,000 clones, with 60% to 85% observed a single time. The ten biggest clones cover approximately 1.1% of the sample. The sequences come from tumor tissue, collected after IRX-2 immunotherapy. Source of these receptors: a human donor with breast cancer.

This rearrangement joins TRBV6-7 to TRBJ1-1; D might be TRBD1 (6 bases). TRBV6-7 is noted as an ORF with a role that remains uncertain. Trimming took 11 bases from V and 11 from J, leaving 18 bases between them. There are 11 residues in the CDR3. This CDR3 is CAATEGGQAFF. For the CDR3, the DNA is TGTGCCGCCACCGAGGGGGGGCAGGCTTTCTTT.

Only a few counts were recorded for this clone. Here the CDR3 reads CASSYLDRGTKGYTF. DNA of the CDR3: TGTGCCAGCAGTTACTTGGACAGGGGGACGAAAGGCTACACCTTC. This sequence joins TRBV6-8 and TRBJ1-2; TRBD1 agrees at 10 bases. Trimming at V came to 1 base and at J to 8 bases, leaving 7 bases not matched to a gene. The CDR3 covers 15 residues. Per the germline V gene, CDR1 is MNHGY and CDR2 is SAAAGT.

The V call is TRBV19, the J call TRBJ2-2; D not certain. V shed 6 bases and J shed 4 bases, with 6 bases lying between them. This CDR3 contains 12 residues. Germline assignment: CDR1 LNHDA and CDR2 SQIVND (reference sequence). CDR3: CASSTTTGELFF. CDR3 sequence (DNA): TGTGCCAGTAGCACGACCACCGGGGAGCTGTTTTTT.

CDR3 loop: CASSLSGRDGQYF. The CDR3 DNA is TGTGCCAGCAGTCTCTCTGGACGGGACGGCCAGTACTTC. This chain joins TRBV27 and TRBJ2-7, with D perhaps assigned TRBD1 or TRBD2 (5 bases each). CDR3 length: 13 amino acids. The germline V gene has CDR1 MNHEY and CDR2 SMNVEV (reference sequence). The V end was cut by 5 bases, the J end by 10 bases, with 18 bases between.

The J gene is TRBJ2-2, the V gene TRBV5-1; 8 bases are a match to TRBD2. Per germline, CDR1 SGHRS and CDR2 YFSETQ. The CDR3 has 14 residues. V trimming: 1 base; J trimming: 7 bases; junction bases outside the gene matches: 3. CDR3 nucleotide sequence: TGCGCCAGCAGCTTGACCGGGAGGGACGGGGAGCTGTTTTTT. Its translation: CASSLTGRDGELFF.

The V gene is TRBV15, the J gene TRBJ2-7; no firm D call. This CDR3 spans 14 amino acids. Trimming took off 0 bases at V and 3 bases at J, with 9 bases between the two ends. The germline V gene encodes CDR1 LNHNV and CDR2 YYDKDF (reference sequence). CDR3 residues: CATSRDNWLYEQYF. CDR3 nucleotide sequence: TGTGCCACCAGCAGAGATAACTGGCTCTACGAGCAGTACTTC.

V usage is TRBV10-2 and J usage is TRBJ1-3, with 7 nucleotides matching TRBD1. The CDR3 runs to 14 residues. CDR1 and CDR2 from the germline V gene are WSHSY and SAAADI. V lost 4 bases and J lost 1; bases outside the gene matches: 1. The CDR3 region is CASSGQGSGNTIYF. CDR3 sequence (DNA): TGCGCCAGCAGTGGACAGGGTTCTGGAAACACCATATATTTT.

The chain uses TRBV6-8 and TRBJ2-7; 12 nucleotides agree with TRBD2. The V and J ends lost 6 bases and 4 bases, in that order; junction bases with no gene match: 7. CDR3 length equals 15 residues. Germline CDR1 is MNHGY and CDR2 is SAAAGT. DNA of the CDR3: TGTGCCAGCAGGCTCCTAGCGGGAGGGTCGTACGAGCAGTACTTC. As protein: CASRLLAGGSYEQYF.

The table lists this clone with a few counts. The CDR3 region is CASSLSRVNEKLFF. In DNA, the CDR3 is TGCGCCAGCAGCTTGAGCAGGGTAAATGAAAAACTGTTTTTT. J is TRBJ1-4 and V is TRBV5-1; tentatively, D is TRBD1 (5 bases). Trimming left V 1 base short and J 5 bases short, with 9 bases between. Germline V gene sequence: CDR1 SGHRS, CDR2 YFSETQ. The length of the CDR3 is 14 residues.

V gene TRBV5-1 combines with J gene TRBJ2-2; D might be TRBD1 (5 bases). This CDR3 is built from 16 residues. V lost 2 bases and J 0 bases, leaving 11 bases between the germline ends. The V gene's germline CDR1 is SGHRS and CDR2 YFSETQ. Written as DNA, the CDR3 is TGCGCCAGCAGCTTCAGGGCAGGTCCGAACACCGGGGAGCTGTTTTTT. Encoded protein: CASSFRAGPNTGELFF. Looking up the rest from reference TRBV5-1 and TRBJ2-2 gives the full variable domain: KAGVTQTPRYLIKTRGQQVTLSCSPISGHRSVSWYQQTPGQGLQFLFEYFSETQRNKGNFPGRFSGRQFSNSRSEMNVSTLELGDSALYLCASSFRAGPNTGELFFGEGSRLTVL.

The chain uses TRBV19 and TRBJ2-3; D is ambiguous. The CDR3 covers 14 residues. From germline, CDR1 is LNHDA and CDR2 SQIVND (reference sequence). The V end lost 1 base, the J end lost 0 bases, and 5 bases lay between the germline ends. The CDR3: CASSIGASTDTQYF. Written as DNA, the CDR3 is TGTGCCAGTAGTATAGGGGCGAGCACAGATACGCAGTATTTT.

The gene calls are TRBV15 and TRBJ2-4, with D tentatively TRBD1 (6 bases). Germline V lookup: CDR1 LNHNV, CDR2 YYDKDF (reference sequence). The V end lost 5 bases, the J end lost 0 bases, and 17 bases lay between the germline ends. The CDR3 runs to 17 residues. CDR3 residues: CATSGDLGQRAKNIQYF. Written as DNA, the CDR3 is TGTGCCACCAGCGGCGACCTCGGACAGCGAGCCAAAAACATTCAGTACTTC. The full variable domain, with the rest looked up from reference TRBV15 and TRBJ2-4, is DAMVIQNPRYQVTQFGKPVTLSCSQTLNHNVMYWYQQKSSQAPKLLFHYYDKDFNNEADTPDNFQSRRPNTSFCFLDIRSPGLGDTAMYLCATSGDLGQRAKNIQYFGAGTRLSVL.

The chain recombines TRBV6-7 with TRBJ2-7, with unresolved D. TRBV6-7 carries the ORF label, with uncertain function. V lost 4 bases to trimming and J lost 0 bases, with 4 bases between them. The CDR3 consists of 12 residues. The CDR3 DNA follows: TGTGCCAGCAGTTCCCTCTCCTACGAGCAGTACTTC. It is translated as CASSSLSYEQYF.

This rearrangement joins TRBV6-8 to TRBJ2-7, with 8 positions matching TRBD2. This CDR3 has 13 amino acids. V lost 11 bases and J lost 2; bases outside the gene matches: 8. CDR1 MNHGY and CDR2 SAAAGT come from the germline V gene. The CDR3 region has the DNA TGTGCCTCGGGAGGGGTAGCCGCCTACGAGCAGTACTTC. Amino acids: CASGGVAAYEQYF.

The rearrangement joins TRBV6-8 to TRBJ1-1; 8 nucleotides align to TRBD1. The germline V gene has CDR1 MNHGY and CDR2 SAAAGT. V lost 0 bases to trimming and J lost 5 bases; unmatched junction nucleotides: 2. CDR3 length: 14 residues. CDR3 nucleotide sequence: TGTGCCAGCAGTTACTCGACAGGGGCGACTGAAGCTTTCTTT. It encodes CASSYSTGATEAFF.

This clone was counted only a few times. J is TRBJ2-5 and V is TRBV6-8; TRBD2 might be the D (5 bases). This CDR3 is built from 13 residues. The germline gives CDR1 MNHGY, CDR2 SAAAGT. V was cut by 6 bases and J by 10 bases, with 18 bases left in between. DNA of the CDR3: TGTGCCAGCAGAGGCGAAGGCAGCCGGGACCAGTACTTC. This codes for CASRGEGSRDQYF.

This chain links TRBV19 with TRBJ2-2; tentatively, D is TRBD2 (6 bases). V was clipped by 7 bases and J by 5 bases, with 14 bases between them. Germline CDR1 and CDR2: LNHDA and SQIVND (reference sequence). The CDR3 totals 14 residues. CDR3 bases: TGTGCCAGTATTCCTCAGGCGGGAACCGGGGAGCTGTTTTTT. It is translated as CASIPQAGTGELFF.